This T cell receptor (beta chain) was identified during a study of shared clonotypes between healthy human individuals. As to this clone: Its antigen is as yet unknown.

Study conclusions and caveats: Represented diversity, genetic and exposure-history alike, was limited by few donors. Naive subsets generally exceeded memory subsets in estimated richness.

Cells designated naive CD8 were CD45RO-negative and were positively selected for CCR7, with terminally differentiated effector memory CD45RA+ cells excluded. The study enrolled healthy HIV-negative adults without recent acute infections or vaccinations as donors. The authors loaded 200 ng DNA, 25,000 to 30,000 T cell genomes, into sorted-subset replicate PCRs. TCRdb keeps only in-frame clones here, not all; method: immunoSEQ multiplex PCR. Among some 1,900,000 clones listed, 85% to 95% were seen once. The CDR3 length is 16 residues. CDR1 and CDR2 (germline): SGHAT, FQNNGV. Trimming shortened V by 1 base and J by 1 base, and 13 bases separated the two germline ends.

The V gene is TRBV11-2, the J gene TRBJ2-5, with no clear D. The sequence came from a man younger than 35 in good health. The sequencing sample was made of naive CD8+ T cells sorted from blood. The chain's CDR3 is CASSLGSGLAQETQYF. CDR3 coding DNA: TGTGCCAGCAGCTTAGGATCCGGATTGGCCCAAGAGACCCAGTACTTC.